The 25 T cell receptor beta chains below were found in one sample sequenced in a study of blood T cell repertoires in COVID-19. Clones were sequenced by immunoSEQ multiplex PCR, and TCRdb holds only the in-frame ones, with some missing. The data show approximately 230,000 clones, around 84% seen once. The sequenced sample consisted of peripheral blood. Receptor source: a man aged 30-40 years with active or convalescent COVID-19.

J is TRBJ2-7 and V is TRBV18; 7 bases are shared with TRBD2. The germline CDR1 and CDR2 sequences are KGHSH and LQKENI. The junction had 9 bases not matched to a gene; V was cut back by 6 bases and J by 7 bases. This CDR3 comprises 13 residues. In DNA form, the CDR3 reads TGTGCCAGCTCGTCAAATGGGGGGGAGGAGCAGTACTTC. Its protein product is CASSSNGGEEQYF.

CDR3: CASSEVGGVRYGYTF. CDR3 in DNA: TGTGCCAGCAGTGAAGTAGGAGGGGTACGCTATGGCTACACCTTC. This chain connects TRBV6-1 to TRBJ1-2; the D gene is possibly TRBD1 (5 bases). V was clipped by 1 base and J by 4 bases, with 13 bases between them. Germline V gene lookup returns CDR1 MNHNS and CDR2 SASEGT. This CDR3 comprises 15 residues.

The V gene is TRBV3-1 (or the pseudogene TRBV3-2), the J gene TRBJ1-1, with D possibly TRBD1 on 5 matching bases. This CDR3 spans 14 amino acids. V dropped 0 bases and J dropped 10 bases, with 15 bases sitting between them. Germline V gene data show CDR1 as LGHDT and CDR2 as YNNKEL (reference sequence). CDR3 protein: CASSQDLGGSTAFF. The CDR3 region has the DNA TGTGCCAGCAGCCAAGATCTGGGGGGTTCCACAGCTTTCTTT.

CDR3 DNA sequence: TGCGCCAGCAGCCAGGAAGACAGGACCGAAGCTTTCTTT. As protein: CASSQEDRTEAFF. The V gene is TRBV4-3, the J gene TRBJ1-1; weak D call: TRBD1 (6 bases). Germline CDR1 reads LGHNA; CDR2 reads YSLEER. The V end lost 3 bases, the J end lost 8 bases, and 13 bases lay between the germline ends. This CDR3 is 13 amino acids long.

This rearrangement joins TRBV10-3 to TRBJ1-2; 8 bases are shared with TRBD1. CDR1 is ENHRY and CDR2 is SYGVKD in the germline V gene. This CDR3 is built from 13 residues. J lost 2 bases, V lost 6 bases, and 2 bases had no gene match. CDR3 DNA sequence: TGTGCCATCAGCGGGGACAGGAACTATGGCTACACCTTC. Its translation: CAISGDRNYGYTF.

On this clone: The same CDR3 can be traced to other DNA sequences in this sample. CDR3 residues: CASSVGQGGTEAFF. The CDR3 region has the DNA TGTGCCAGCAGCGTCGGACAGGGGGGGACTGAAGCTTTCTTT. The V and J genes are TRBV9 and TRBJ1-1; 10 bases are a match to TRBD1. The CDR3 contains 14 residues. Germline V gene lookup returns CDR1 SGDLS and CDR2 YYNGEE. With V trimmed by 2 bases and J by 5 bases, 3 bases remained unmatched.

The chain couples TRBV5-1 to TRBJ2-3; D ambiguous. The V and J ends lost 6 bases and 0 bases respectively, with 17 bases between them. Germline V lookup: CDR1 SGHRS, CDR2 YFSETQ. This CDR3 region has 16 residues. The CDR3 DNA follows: TGCGCCAGCACGGGTGGAGTCGGGTTTAGCACAGATACGCAGTATTTT. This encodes CASTGGVGFSTDTQYF.

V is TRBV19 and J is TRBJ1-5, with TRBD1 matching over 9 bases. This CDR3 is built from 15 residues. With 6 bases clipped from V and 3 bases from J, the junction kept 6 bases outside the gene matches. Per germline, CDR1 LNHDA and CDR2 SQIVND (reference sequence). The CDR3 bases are TGTGCCAGTAGCCGACAGGGGGTTCTCAATCAGCCCCAGCATTTT. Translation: CASSRQGVLNQPQHF.

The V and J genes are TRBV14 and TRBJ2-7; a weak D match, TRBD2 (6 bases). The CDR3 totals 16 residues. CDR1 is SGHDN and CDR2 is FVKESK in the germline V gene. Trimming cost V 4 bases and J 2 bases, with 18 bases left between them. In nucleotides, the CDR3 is TGTGCCAGCAGCCGATCCCCGTGGCGGGGCACCTACGAGCAGTACTTC. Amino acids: CASSRSPWRGTYEQYF. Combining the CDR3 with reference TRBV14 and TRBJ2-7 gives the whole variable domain EAGVTQFPSHSVIEKGQTVTLRCDPISGHDNLYWYRRVMGKEIKFLLHFVKESKQDESGMPNNRFLAERTGGTYSTLKVQPAELEDSGVYFCASSRSPWRGTYEQYFGPGTRLTVT.

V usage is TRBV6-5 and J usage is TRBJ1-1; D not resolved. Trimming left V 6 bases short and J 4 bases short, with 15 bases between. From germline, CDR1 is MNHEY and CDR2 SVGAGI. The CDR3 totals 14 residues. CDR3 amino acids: CASRVPLTATEAFF. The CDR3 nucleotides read TGTGCCAGCAGGGTACCTCTAACCGCCACTGAAGCTTTCTTT.

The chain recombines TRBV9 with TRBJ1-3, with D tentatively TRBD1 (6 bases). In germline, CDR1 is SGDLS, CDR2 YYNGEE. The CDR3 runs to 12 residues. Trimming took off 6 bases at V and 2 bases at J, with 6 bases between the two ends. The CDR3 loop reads CASNRAGNTIYF. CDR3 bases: TGTGCCAGCAACAGGGCTGGAAACACCATATATTTT.

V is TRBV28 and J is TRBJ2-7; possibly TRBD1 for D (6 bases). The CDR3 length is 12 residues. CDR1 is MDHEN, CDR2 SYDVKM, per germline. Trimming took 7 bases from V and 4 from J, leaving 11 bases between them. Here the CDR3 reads CASTNTGYEQYF. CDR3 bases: TGTGCCAGCACCAACACAGGGTACGAGCAGTACTTC. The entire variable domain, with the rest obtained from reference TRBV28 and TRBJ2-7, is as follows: DVKVTQSSRYLVKRTGEKVFLECVQDMDHENMFWYRQDPGLGLRLIYFSYDVKMKEKGDIPEGYSVSREKKERFSLILESASTNQTSMYLCASTNTGYEQYFGPGTRLTVT.

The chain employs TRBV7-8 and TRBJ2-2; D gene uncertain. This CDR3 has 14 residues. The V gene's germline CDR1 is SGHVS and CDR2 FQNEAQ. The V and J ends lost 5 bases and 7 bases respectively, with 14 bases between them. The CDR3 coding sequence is TGTGCCAGCAGCCGAGATGGTGCCGGCGGGGAGCTGTTTTTT. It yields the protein CASSRDGAGGELFF.

The CDR3 spells CASSPKDRGNTEAFF. CDR3 bases: TGTGCCAGCAGTCCAAAGGACAGGGGGAACACTGAAGCTTTCTTT. The gene calls are TRBV27 and TRBJ1-1, with 9 nucleotides matching TRBD1. After removal of 5 bases from V and 1 base from J, the junction contained 5 bases not matched to a gene. The germline gives CDR1 MNHEY, CDR2 SMNVEV (reference sequence). The CDR3 runs to 15 residues.

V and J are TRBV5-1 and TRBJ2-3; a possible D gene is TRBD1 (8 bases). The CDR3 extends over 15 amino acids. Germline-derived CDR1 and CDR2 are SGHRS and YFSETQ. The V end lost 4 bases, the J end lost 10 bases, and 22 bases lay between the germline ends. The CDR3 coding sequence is TGCGCCAGCAGCCAGGACAGGGCAGCGGGGCTTGCGCAGTATTTT. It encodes CASSQDRAAGLAQYF. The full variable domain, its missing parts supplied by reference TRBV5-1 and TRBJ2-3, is KAGVTQTPRYLIKTRGQQVTLSCSPISGHRSVSWYQQTPGQGLQFLFEYFSETQRNKGNFPGRFSGRQFSNSRSEMNVSTLELGDSALYLCASSQDRAAGLAQYFGPGTRLTVL.

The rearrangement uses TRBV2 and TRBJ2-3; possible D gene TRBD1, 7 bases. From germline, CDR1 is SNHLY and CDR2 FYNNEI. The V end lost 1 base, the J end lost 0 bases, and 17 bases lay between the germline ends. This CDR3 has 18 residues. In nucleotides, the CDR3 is TGTGCCAGCAGTGAAGGCAGGGGGGTTTATTTTAGCACAGATACGCAGTATTTT. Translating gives CASSEGRGVYFSTDTQYF.

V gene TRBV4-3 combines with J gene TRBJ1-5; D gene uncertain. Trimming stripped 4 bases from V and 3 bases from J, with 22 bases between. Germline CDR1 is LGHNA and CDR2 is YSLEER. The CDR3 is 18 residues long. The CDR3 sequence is CASSPSAPLTGNNQPQHF. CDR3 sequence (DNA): TGCGCCAGCAGCCCTTCTGCGCCGCTTACGGGAAACAATCAGCCCCAGCATTTT.

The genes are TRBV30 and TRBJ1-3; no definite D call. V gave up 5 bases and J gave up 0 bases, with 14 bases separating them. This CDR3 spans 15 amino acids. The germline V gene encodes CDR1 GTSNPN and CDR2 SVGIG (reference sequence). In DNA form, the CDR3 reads TGTGCCTGGTGGCCCAGGATCTTCTCTGGAAACACCATATATTTT. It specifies CAWWPRIFSGNTIYF.

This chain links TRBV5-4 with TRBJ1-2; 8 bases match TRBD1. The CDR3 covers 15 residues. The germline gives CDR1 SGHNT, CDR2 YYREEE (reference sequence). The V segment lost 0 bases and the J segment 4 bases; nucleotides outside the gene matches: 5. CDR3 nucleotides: TGTGCCAGCAGCTTGGTAGGGACAGGCTCCTATGGCTACACCTTC. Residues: CASSLVGTGSYGYTF.

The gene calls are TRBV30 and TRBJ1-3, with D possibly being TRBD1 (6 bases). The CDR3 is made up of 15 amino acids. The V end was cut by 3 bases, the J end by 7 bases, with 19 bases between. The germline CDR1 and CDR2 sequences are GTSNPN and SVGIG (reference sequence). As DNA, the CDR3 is TGTGCCTGGAGCCCTACGGACAGTGTGGGGAACACCATATATTTT. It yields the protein CAWSPTDSVGNTIYF.

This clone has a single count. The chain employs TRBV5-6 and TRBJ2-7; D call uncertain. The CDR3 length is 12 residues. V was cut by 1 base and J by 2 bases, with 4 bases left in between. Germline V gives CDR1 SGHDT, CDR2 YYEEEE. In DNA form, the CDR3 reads TGTGCCAGCAGCTTGACAGCCTACGAGCAGTACTTC. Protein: CASSLTAYEQYF.

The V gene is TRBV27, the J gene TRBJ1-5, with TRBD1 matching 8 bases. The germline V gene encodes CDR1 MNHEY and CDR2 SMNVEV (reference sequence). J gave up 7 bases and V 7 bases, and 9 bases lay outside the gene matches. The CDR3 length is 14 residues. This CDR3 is CASTQWQGAQPQHF. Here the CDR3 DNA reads TGTGCCAGCACCCAGTGGCAGGGGGCCCAGCCCCAGCATTTT.

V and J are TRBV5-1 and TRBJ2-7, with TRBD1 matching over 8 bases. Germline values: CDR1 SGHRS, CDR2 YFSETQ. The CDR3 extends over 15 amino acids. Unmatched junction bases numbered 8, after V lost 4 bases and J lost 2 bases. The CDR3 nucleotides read TGCGCCAGCAGCATCTCCGGGACAGGCCCCTACGAGCAGTACTTC. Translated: CASSISGTGPYEQYF.

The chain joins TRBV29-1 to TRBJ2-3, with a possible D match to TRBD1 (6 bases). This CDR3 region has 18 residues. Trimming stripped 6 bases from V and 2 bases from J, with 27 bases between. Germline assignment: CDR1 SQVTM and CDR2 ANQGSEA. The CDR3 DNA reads TGCAGCGTATTTGATACGGTAGGCAGGGGTCGAACCACAGATACGCAGTATTTT. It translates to CSVFDTVGRGRTTDTQYF.

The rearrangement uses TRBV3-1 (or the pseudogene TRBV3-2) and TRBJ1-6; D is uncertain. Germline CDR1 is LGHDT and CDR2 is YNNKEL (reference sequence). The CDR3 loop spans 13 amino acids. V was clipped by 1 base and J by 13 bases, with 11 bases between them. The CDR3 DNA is TGTGCCAGCAGCCAAGGGTTCGGTTTCCCCCTCCACTTT. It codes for CASSQGFGFPLHF.